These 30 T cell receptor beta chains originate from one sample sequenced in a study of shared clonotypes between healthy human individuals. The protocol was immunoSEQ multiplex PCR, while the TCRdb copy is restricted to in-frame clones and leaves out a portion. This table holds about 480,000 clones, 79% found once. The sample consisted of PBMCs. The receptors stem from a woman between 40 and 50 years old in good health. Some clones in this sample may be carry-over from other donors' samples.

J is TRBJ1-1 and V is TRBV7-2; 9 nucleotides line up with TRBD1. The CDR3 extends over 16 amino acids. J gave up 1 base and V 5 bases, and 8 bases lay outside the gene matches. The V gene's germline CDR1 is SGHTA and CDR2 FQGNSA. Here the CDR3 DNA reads TGTGCCAGCAGCCGAGGGACAGGGATTACGAACACTGAAGCTTTCTTT. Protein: CASSRGTGITNTEAFF. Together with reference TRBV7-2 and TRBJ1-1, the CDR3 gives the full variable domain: GAGVSQSPSNKVTEKGKDVELRCDPISGHTALYWYRQSLGQGLEFLIYFQGNSAPDKSGLPSDRFSAERTGGSVSTLTIQRTQQEDSAVYLCASSRGTGITNTEAFFGQGTRLTVV.

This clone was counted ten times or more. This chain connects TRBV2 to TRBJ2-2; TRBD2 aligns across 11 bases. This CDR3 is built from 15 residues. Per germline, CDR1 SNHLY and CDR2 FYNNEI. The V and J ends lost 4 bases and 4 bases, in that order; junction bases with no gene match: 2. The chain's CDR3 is CASSGLAGPTGELFF. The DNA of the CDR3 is TGTGCCAGCAGTGGACTAGCGGGACCCACCGGGGAGCTGTTTTTT.

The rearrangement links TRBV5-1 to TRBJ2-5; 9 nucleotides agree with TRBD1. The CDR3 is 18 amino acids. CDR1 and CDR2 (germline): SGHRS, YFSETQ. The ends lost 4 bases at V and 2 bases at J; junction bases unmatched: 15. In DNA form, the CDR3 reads TGCGCCAGCAGCCACGGAGACAGGGGGAAAACGATTCAAGAGACCCAGTACTTC. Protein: CASSHGDRGKTIQETQYF.

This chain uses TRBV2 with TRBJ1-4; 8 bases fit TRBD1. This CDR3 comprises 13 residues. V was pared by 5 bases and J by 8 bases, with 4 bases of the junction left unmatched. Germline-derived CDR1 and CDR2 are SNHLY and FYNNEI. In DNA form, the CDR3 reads TGTGCCAGCAGTTATAGACAGGGGGAAAAACTGTTTTTT. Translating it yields CASSYRQGEKLFF.

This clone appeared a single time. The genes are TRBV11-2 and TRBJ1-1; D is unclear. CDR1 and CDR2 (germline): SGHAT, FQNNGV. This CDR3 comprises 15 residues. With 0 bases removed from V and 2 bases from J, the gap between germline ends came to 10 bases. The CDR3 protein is CASSLEVASNTEAFF. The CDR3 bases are TGTGCCAGCAGCTTAGAAGTCGCCAGTAACACTGAAGCTTTCTTT.

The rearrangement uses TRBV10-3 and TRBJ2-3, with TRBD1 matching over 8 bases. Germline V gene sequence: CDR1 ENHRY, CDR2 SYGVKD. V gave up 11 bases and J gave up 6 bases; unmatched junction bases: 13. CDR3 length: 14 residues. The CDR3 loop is CASSTGGRRDTQYF. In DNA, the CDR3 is TGTGCCTCCTCAACAGGGGGTCGGCGGGATACGCAGTATTTT.

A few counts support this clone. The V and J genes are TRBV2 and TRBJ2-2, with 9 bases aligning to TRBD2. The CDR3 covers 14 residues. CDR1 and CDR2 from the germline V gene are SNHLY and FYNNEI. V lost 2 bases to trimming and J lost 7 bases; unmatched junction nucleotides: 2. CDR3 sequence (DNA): TGTGCCAGCAGTGAACAGCGGGAGGTCGGGGAGCTGTTTTTT. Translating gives CASSEQREVGELFF.

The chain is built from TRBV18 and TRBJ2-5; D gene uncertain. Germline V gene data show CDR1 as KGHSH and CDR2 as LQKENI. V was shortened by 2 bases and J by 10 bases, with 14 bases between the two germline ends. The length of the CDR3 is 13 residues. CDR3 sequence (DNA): TGTGCCAGCTCACCAGACTCCCCAGAGTTCCAGTACTTC. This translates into CASSPDSPEFQYF.

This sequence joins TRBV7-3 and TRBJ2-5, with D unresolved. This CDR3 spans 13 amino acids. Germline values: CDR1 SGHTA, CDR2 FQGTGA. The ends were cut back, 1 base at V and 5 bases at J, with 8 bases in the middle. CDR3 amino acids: CASSLNSMETQYF. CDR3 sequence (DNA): TGTGCCAGCAGCTTAAATAGTATGGAGACCCAGTACTTC.

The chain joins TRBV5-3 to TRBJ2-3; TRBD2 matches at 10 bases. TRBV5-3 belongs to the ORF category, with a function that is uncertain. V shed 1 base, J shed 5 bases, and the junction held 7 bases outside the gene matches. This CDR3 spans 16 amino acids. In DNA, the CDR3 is TGTGCCAGAAGCTTGCTTAATAGCGGGAGGCTAGATACGCAGTATTTT. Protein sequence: CARSLLNSGRLDTQYF.

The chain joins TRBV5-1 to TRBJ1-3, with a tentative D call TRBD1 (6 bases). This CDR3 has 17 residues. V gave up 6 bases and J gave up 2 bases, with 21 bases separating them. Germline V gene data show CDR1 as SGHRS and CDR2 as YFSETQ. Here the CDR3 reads CASKPTAGGLPGNTIYF. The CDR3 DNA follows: TGCGCCAGCAAACCCACGGCCGGGGGGCTCCCTGGAAACACCATATATTTT.

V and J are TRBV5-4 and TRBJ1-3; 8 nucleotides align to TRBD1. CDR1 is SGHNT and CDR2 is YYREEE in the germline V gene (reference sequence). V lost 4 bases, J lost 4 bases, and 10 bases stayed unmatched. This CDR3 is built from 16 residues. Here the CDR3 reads CASSRGVTGDGNTIYF. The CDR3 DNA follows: TGTGCCAGCAGCCGTGGAGTGACAGGGGACGGAAACACCATATATTTT.

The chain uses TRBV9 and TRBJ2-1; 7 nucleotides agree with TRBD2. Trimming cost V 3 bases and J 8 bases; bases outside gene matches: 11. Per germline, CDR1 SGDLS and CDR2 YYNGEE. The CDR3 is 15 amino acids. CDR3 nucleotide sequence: TGTGCCAGCAGCGCCCGGGGCGGGAGTTTGGATGAGCAGTTCTTC. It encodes CASSARGGSLDEQFF.

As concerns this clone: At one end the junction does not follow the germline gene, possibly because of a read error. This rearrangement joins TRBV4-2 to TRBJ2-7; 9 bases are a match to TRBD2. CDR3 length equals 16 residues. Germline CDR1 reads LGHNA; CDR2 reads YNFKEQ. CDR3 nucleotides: TGTGCCAGCAGCCAACCGACTAGCGGTTACTCCCACGAGCAGTACTTC. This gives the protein CASSQPTSGYSHEQYF.

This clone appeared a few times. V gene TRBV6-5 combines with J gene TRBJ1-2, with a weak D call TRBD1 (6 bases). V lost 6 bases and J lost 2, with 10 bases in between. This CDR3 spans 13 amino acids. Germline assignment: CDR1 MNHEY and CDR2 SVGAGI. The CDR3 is CASRKGGNYGYTF. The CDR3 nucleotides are TGTGCCAGCAGGAAGGGGGGCAACTATGGCTACACCTTC.

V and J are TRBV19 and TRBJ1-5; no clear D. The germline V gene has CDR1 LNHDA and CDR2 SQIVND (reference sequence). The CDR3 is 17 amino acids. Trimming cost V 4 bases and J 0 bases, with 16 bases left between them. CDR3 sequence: CASSTDAGYHSNQPQHF. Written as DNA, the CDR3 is TGTGCCAGTAGTACGGACGCAGGATACCATAGCAATCAGCCCCAGCATTTT.

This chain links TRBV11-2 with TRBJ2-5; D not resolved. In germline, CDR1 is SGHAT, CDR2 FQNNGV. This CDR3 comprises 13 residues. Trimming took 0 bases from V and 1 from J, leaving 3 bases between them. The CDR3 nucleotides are TGTGCCAGCAGCTTAGATCCCCAAGAGACCCAGTACTTC. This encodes CASSLDPQETQYF.

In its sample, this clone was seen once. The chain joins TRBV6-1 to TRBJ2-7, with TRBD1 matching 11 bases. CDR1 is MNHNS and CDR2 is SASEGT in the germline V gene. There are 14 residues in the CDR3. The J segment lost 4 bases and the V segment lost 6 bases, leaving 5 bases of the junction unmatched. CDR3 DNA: TGTGCCAGCAGGTGGACAGGGGGCAAGTACGAGCAGTACTTC. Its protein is CASRWTGGKYEQYF.

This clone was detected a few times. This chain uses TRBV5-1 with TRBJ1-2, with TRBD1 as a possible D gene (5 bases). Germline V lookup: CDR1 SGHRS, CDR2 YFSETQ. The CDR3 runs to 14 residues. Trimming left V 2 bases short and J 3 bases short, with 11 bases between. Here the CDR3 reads CASSFLGGDYGYTF. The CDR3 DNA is TGCGCCAGCAGCTTTCTCGGGGGAGACTATGGCTACACCTTC.

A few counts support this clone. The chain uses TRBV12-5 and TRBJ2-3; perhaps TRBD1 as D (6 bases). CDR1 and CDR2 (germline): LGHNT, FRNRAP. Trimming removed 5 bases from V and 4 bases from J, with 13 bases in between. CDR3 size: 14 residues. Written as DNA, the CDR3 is TGTGCTAGTGGTCCGCAGGACAGTGCAGATACGCAGTATTTT. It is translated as CASGPQDSADTQYF.

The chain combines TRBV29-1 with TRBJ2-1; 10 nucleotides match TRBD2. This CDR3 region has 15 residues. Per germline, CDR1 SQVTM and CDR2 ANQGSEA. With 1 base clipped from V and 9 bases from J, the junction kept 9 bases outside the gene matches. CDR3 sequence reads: CSVEAPAGGPGEQFF. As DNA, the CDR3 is TGCAGCGTTGAAGCCCCAGCGGGAGGGCCGGGTGAGCAGTTCTTC.

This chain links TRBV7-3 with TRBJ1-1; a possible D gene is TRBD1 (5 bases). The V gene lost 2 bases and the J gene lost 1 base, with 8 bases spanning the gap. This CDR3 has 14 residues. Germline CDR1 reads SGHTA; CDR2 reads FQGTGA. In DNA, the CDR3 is TGTGCCAGCAGCTTACAGGGCCGGAACACTGAAGCTTTCTTT. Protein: CASSLQGRNTEAFF.

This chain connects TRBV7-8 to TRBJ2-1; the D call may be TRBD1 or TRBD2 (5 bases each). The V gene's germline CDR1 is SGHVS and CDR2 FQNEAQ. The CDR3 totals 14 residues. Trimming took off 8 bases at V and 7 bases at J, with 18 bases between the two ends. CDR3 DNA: TGTGCCAGCGGGGGTCCTAGGCTGGCGAATGAGCAGTTCTTC. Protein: CASGGPRLANEQFF.

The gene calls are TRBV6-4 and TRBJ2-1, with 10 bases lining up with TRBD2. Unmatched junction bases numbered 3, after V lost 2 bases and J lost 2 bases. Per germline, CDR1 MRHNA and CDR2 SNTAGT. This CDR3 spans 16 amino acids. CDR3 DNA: TGTGCCAGCAGTGACGAAGCGGGAGGGCCCTACAATGAGCAGTTCTTC. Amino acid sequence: CASSDEAGGPYNEQFF.

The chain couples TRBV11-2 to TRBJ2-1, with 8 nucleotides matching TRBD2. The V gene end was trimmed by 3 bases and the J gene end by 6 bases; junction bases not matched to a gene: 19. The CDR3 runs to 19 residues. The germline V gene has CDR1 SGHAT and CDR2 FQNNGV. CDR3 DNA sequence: TGTGCCAGCAGCTTTAGCGGGATAATGTATAAATCCCCTCCCAATGAGCAGTTCTTC. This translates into CASSFSGIMYKSPPNEQFF.

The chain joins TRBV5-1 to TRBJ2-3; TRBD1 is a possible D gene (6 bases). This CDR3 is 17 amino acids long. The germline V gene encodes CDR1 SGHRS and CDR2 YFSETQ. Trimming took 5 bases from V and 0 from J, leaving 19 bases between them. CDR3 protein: CASSFRTASPSTDTQYF. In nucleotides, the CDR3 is TGCGCCAGCAGTTTCAGGACAGCAAGCCCTAGCACAGATACGCAGTATTTT. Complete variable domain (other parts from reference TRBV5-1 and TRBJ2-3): KAGVTQTPRYLIKTRGQQVTLSCSPISGHRSVSWYQQTPGQGLQFLFEYFSETQRNKGNFPGRFSGRQFSNSRSEMNVSTLELGDSALYLCASSFRTASPSTDTQYFGPGTRLTVL.

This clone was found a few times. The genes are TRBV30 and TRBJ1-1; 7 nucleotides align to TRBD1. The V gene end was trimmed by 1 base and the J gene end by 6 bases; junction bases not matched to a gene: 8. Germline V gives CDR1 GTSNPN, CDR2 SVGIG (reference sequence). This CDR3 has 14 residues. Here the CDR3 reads CAWSGWTGIPEAFF. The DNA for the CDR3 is TGTGCCTGGAGTGGGTGGACAGGAATACCTGAAGCTTTCTTT.

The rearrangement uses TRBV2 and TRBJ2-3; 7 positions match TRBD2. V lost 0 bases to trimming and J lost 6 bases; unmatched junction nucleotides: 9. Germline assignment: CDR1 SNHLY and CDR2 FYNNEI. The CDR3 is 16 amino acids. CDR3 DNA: TGTGCCAGCAGTGAAGCGACTAGCTCACTAAGGGATACGCAGTATTTT. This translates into CASSEATSSLRDTQYF.

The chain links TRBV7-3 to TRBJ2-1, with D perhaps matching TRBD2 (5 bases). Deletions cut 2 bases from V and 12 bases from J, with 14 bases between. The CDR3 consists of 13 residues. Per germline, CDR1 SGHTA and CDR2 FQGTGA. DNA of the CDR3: TGTGCCAGCAGCTTAGGATCGGGCGCGGGGCAGTTCTTC. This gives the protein CASSLGSGAGQFF.

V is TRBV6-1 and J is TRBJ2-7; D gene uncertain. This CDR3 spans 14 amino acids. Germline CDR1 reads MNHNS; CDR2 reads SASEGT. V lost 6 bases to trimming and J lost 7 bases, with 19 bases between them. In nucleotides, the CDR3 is TGTGCCAGCAGCCCACCCGGATTTCTTCAAGAGCAGTACTTC. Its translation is CASSPPGFLQEQYF.